Listed below are T cell receptor beta chains from one sample, sequenced in a study of shared clonotypes between healthy human individuals. Clones were read by immunoSEQ multiplex PCR, and TCRdb kept only the in-frame ones, dropping some. The table lists about 100,000 clones, approximately 51% of them singletons. The sample taken for sequencing was PBMCs. These receptors were taken from a woman in her 40s in good health. Some clones in this sample may be carry-over from other donors' samples. CDR3s include the opening cysteine and the closing phenylalanine or tryptophan. D genes are given only for firm matches. Only part of the rows carry a size: once, few, many, or a class if the clone is expanded.

TRBV7-2	once	.	TRBJ2-3	CASGGSGTDTQYF	TGTGCCTCAGGTGGGAGTGGCACAGATACGCAGTATTTT
TRBV7-9	.	.	TRBJ1-4	CASTAVPSRAEKLFF	TGTGCCAGCACCGCCGTCCCTTCCCGGGCTGAAAAACTGTTTTTT
TRBV30	.	TRBD1	TRBJ1-2	CAWSAQGDGYTF	TGTGCCTGGAGTGCCCAGGGGGATGGCTACACCTTC
TRBV7-2	.	.	TRBJ2-5	CASSFLATQETQYF	TGTGCCAGCAGCTTTCTAGCGACCCAAGAGACCCAGTACTTC
TRBV25-1	.	.	TRBJ1-4	CASSEHSPDEKLFF	TGTGCCAGCAGTGAACACAGCCCTGATGAAAAACTGTTTTTT
TRBV5-1	once	TRBD1	TRBJ2-5	CASKTGHQETQYF	TGCGCCAGCAAGACAGGGCACCAAGAGACCCAGTACTTC
TRBV6-1	.	TRBD2	TRBJ2-5	CASSWSSGIQETQYF	TGTGCCAGCAGTTGGTCTAGCGGGATACAAGAGACCCAGTACTTC
TRBV7-9	.	.	TRBJ2-3	CASSLPTRGSSTDTQYF	TGTGCCAGCAGCTTACCGACGAGGGGGTCTAGCACAGATACGCAGTATTTT
TRBV27	once	TRBD1	TRBJ1-4	CASSPDRGREKLFF	TGTGCCAGCAGCCCGGACAGGGGGCGAGAAAAACTGTTTTTT
TRBV9	many	.	TRBJ2-3	CASSPSGTDTQYF	TGTGCCAGCAGCCCTTCGGGGACAGATACGCAGTATTTT
TRBV5-1	few	.	TRBJ1-5	CASRIDLSNQPQHF	TGCGCCAGCAGAATCGACCTCTCCAATCAGCCCCAGCATTTT
TRBV4-3	few	TRBD1	TRBJ1-4	CASSQDKTGDEKLFF	TGCGCCAGCAGCCAAGATAAGACAGGGGACGAAAAACTGTTTTTT
TRBV2	.	.	TRBJ2-7	CASSVALGGPEQYF	TGTGCCAGCAGCGTGGCCCTGGGGGGTCCCGAGCAGTACTTC
TRBV6-1	.	.	TRBJ2-2	CASSFTRDITGELFF	TGTGCCAGCAGTTTCACCCGGGACATCACCGGGGAGCTGTTTTTT
TRBV6-1	.	.	TRBJ2-7	CASSELRSSYEQYF	TGTGCCAGCAGTGAACTTCGGAGCTCCTACGAGCAGTACTTC
TRBV28	few	.	TRBJ1-1	CASSLGTVNTEAFF	TGTGCCAGCAGTTTAGGCACCGTGAACACTGAAGCTTTCTTT
TRBV5-1	.	TRBD1	TRBJ2-5	CASSSGTGPQETQYF	TGCGCCAGCAGCAGCGGGACAGGGCCCCAAGAGACCCAGTACTTC
TRBV27	.	.	TRBJ2-7	CASSPHRASLYYEQYF	TGTGCCAGCAGCCCCCACCGCGCATCACTGTACTACGAGCAGTACTTC
TRBV10-3	.	TRBD2	TRBJ2-7	CAIRPGTSGNYEQYF	TGTGCCATCAGACCTGGGACTAGCGGGAACTACGAGCAGTACTTC
TRBV9	.	.	TRBJ2-4	CASSALREGANIQYF	TGTGCCAGCAGCGCCCTGAGGGAGGGGGCGAACATTCAGTACTTC
TRBV5-6	.	.	TRBJ2-7	CASSFWQGGAYEQYF	TGTGCCAGCAGCTTTTGGCAGGGAGGTGCCTACGAGCAGTACTTC
TRBV7-1	.	.	TRBJ2-1	CASSLEGGVYNEQFF	TGTGCCAGCAGCTTAGAAGGGGGGGTTTACAATGAGCAGTTCTTC